This T cell receptor (beta chain) came from a study of T cells in Graves' hyperthyroidism and ophthalmopathy. Those patients with uncontrolled infection, other autoimmune disease, pregnancy or lactation were excluded. This clonotype appeared many times. The CDR3 totals 15 residues. With 2 bases clipped from V and 5 bases from J, the junction kept 9 bases outside the gene matches. Looked up from germline, CDR1 is SQVTM and CDR2 is ANQGSEA. The CDR3 regions of TCR beta were amplified from RNA transcripts. Initially, a first-round RT-PCR of the TCR CDR3 employed the HTBI primer set. TCRdb re-called the multiplex PCR reads with MiXCR, one entry per CDR3 protein. Of approximately 690,000 distinct CDR3 sequences detected, 13% to 15% appear once; the ten largest clones hold approximately 12%.

The TCR was taken from a woman between 50 and 59 years old with Graves' ophthalmopathy. Sequencing was carried out using blood. The chain recombines TRBV29-1 with TRBJ2-7; 10 bases are a match to TRBD1. The CDR3 loop reads CSVELLRDRGDEQYF. The CDR3 nucleotides are TGCAGCGTTGAACTTCTGCGGGACAGGGGCGACGAGCAGTACTTC.